This TCR beta chain emerged from a study of PD-L1 blockade in urothelial cancer. Study-wide background: Twenty-five of 29 patients were males with bladder-origin urothelial cancer. Regarding the study as a whole: The study found more tumor-infiltrating T lymphocytes in patients with durable benefit.

This clone turned up a few times. Its target is unknown. Sequencing used immunoSEQ multiplex PCR; TCRdb keeps in-frame clones, though not all of them. The table lists 30,000 to 40,000 clones, about a third of them singletons. The sample was tumor tissue, taken before atezolizumab (anti-PD-L1) treatment. The sequence came from a man in his sixties with urothelial cancer.

DNA of the CDR3: TGTGCCAGCAGCGTGGGGGGACTAGCGGGCCTTAAAGGCGAGCAGTACTTC. Its translation is CASSVGGLAGLKGEQYF. This sequence joins TRBV9 and TRBJ2-7; TRBD2 matches 12 bases. Germline-derived CDR1 and CDR2 are SGDLS and YYNGEE. This CDR3 has 17 residues. The V and J ends lost 2 bases and 6 bases, in that order; junction bases with no gene match: 12.